This is a list of T cell receptor beta chains from one sample in a study of T cells expressing NK-cell markers. From the 5' RACE reads, TCRdb lists one entry per CDR3 protein and no DNA. This sample contains about 370,000 distinct CDR3 sequences. Sequencing was done on a sample of blood T cells: a sorted CD56 or NKG2C T cell subset, CD4+ or CD8+ T cells, or bulk PBMC T cells (not recorded which). The source of these receptors is a woman between 45 and 60 years old in good health. Each CDR3 is given with its conserved first and last residue.

TRBJ2-3 TRBV20-1 CSARPGTSVGTQYF
TRBJ1-4 TRBV5-1 CASSPYRDRPEKLFF
TRBJ2-1 TRBV11-2 CASSRDRGVNEQFF
TRBJ1-5 TRBV12-3/TRBV12-4 CASSLNGGLNQPQHF
TRBJ2-3 TRBV12-3/TRBV12-4 CASRWTGIDTQYF
TRBJ2-5 TRBV5-1 CASRLTPGIQETQYF
TRBJ2-1 TRBV5-1 CASSAAPSGIDNEQFF
TRBJ1-5 TRBV28 CASSTRDRGMSNQPQHF
TRBJ2-1 TRBV20-1 CSARAYNNEQFF
TRBJ1-5 TRBV12-3/TRBV12-4 CASSPRGGSNQPQHF
TRBJ2-3 TRBV20-1 CSATAGRAIDTQYF
TRBJ1-3 TRBV4-1 CASSLDRVAGNTIYF
TRBJ2-1 TRBV29-1 CSVGGGSGRATYNEQFF
TRBJ2-5 TRBV24-1 CATSFSGRGETQYF
TRBJ2-1 TRBV2 CASSEPDDEQFF
TRBJ2-1 TRBV24-1 CATSGQGTGLNNEQFF
TRBJ2-1 TRBV12-3/TRBV12-4 CASSPGIRGHEQFF
TRBJ2-2 TRBV12-3/TRBV12-4 CASSLGGTASKGELFF
TRBJ2-1 TRBV7-6 CASSPTWSYNEQFF
TRBJ2-5 TRBV20-1 CSARGLAAEETQYF
TRBJ1-1 TRBV19 CASSIEQGVNTEAFF
TRBJ2-1 TRBV29-1 CSVGDTSGRGDEQFF